Shown below are 29 T cell receptor beta chains from a single sample sequenced in a study of memory CD8 T cells in hepatitis C reinfection. Time point meaning: peak reinfection, 3 to 8 weeks after reinfection detection. The sorted cells went straight to TCR sequencing with no prior in vitro expansion. Only in-frame clones appear in the TCRdb table, and some are missing; sequencing was by immunoSEQ multiplex PCR. The sample includes about 47,000 clones, approximately 88% seen only once; the top ten take around 1.2%. The specimen was naive CD8+ T cells sorted from blood. The receptor set was obtained from a man aged 18 to 30 with hepatitis C virus infection.

The chain is built from TRBV9 and TRBJ2-3; 7 positions agree with TRBD1. CDR1 and CDR2 (germline): SGDLS, YYNGEE. The CDR3 consists of 15 residues. V shed 7 bases and J 0 bases; nucleotides not matched to a gene: 8. For the CDR3, the DNA is TGTGCCAGCGGCGCCGACAGGGCCAGCACAGATACGCAGTATTTT. Its translation is CASGADRASTDTQYF.

This chain joins TRBV19 and TRBJ2-6; D call uncertain. CDR3 length: 13 residues. Germline V gives CDR1 LNHDA, CDR2 SQIVND (reference sequence). The V end lost 6 bases, the J end lost 0 bases, and 3 bases lay between the germline ends. Here the CDR3 DNA reads TGTGCCAGTAGGAGCTCTGGGGCCAACGTCCTGACTTTC. Amino acid sequence: CASRSSGANVLTF. The variable domain in full, completed from reference TRBV19 and TRBJ2-6, reads DGGITQSPKYLFRKEGQNVTLSCEQNLNHDAMYWYRQDPGQGLRLIYYSQIVNDFQKGDIAEGYSVSREKKESFPLTVTSAQKNPTAFYLCASRSSGANVLTFGAGSRLTVL.

This rearrangement joins TRBV9 to TRBJ2-1; TRBD2 might be the D (7 bases). Trimming took off 0 bases at V and 4 bases at J, with 14 bases between the two ends. This CDR3 region has 16 residues. Germline lookup yields CDR1 SGDLS and CDR2 YYNGEE. The CDR3: CASSVVGGASYNEQFF. The CDR3 DNA sequence: TGTGCCAGCAGCGTAGTAGGGGGGGCGTCTTACAATGAGCAGTTCTTC.

V usage is TRBV10-3 and J usage is TRBJ2-1, with TRBD1 matching over 9 bases. With V trimmed by 2 bases and J by 4 bases, 6 bases remained unmatched. Germline CDR1 is ENHRY and CDR2 is SYGVKD. The CDR3 spans 16 residues. CDR3 sequence (DNA): TGTGCCATCAGTGAGGGCGGGACAGGGTATTACAATGAGCAGTTCTTC. Its translation: CAISEGGTGYYNEQFF.

The genes are TRBV19 and TRBJ2-3; D ambiguous. V was shortened by 8 bases and J by 2 bases, with 14 bases between the two germline ends. Germline-derived CDR1 and CDR2 are LNHDA and SQIVND (reference sequence). The CDR3 totals 14 residues. CDR3 residues: CASQPYGFTDTQYF. The CDR3 DNA reads TGTGCCAGTCAGCCGTACGGGTTCACAGATACGCAGTATTTT.

The rearrangement uses TRBV5-1 and TRBJ1-2; TRBD1 is a possible D gene (6 bases). The CDR3 runs 12 residues. Germline CDR1 SGHRS, CDR2 YFSETQ. V was trimmed by 4 bases and J by 8 bases, leaving 12 bases between them. CDR3: CASSTGQLGYTF. As DNA, the CDR3 is TGCGCCAGCAGCACCGGACAGTTAGGCTACACCTTC.

CDR3 DNA: TGCGCCAGCAGCTTGTCGGGACTAGCCGCGACAGATACGCAGTATTTT. This encodes CASSLSGLAATDTQYF. The chain links TRBV5-1 to TRBJ2-3; TRBD2 aligns across 9 bases. The CDR3 has 16 amino acids. Unmatched junction bases numbered 6, after V lost 1 base and J lost 3 bases. The germline gives CDR1 SGHRS, CDR2 YFSETQ.

The CDR3 region has the DNA TGTGCCAGCAGTCTCCTGGCGGGGGGAAGCTACAATGAGCAGTTCTTC. Its protein product is CASSLLAGGSYNEQFF. This rearrangement joins TRBV27 to TRBJ2-1; 8 bases line up with TRBD2. The CDR3 is made up of 16 amino acids. V shed 5 bases and J 3 bases; nucleotides not matched to a gene: 9. The germline V gene encodes CDR1 MNHEY and CDR2 SMNVEV (reference sequence).

This clone was found once. V usage is TRBV4-1 and J usage is TRBJ2-2; D is unclear. The CDR3 runs to 14 residues. Germline-derived CDR1 and CDR2 are MGHRA and YSYEKL. V dropped 1 base and J dropped 1 base, with 4 bases sitting between them. The CDR3 DNA reads as TGCGCCAGCAGCCAAGCCAGGAACACCGGGGAGCTGTTTTTT. Residues: CASSQARNTGELFF.

This chain uses TRBV7-9 with TRBJ2-1; 7 bases are shared with TRBD2. Germline CDR1 SEHNR, CDR2 FQNEAQ (reference sequence). V lost 7 bases and J lost 4; bases outside the gene matches: 10. This CDR3 region has 15 residues. CDR3: CASTLRDYLYNEQFF. The CDR3 coding sequence is TGTGCCAGCACTCTCCGGGACTACCTTTACAATGAGCAGTTCTTC.

The J gene is TRBJ2-1, the V gene TRBV2; 8 bases match TRBD2. CDR3 length equals 13 residues. Germline values: CDR1 SNHLY, CDR2 FYNNEI. The V segment lost 9 bases and the J segment 5 bases; nucleotides outside the gene matches: 6. CDR3 DNA: TGTGCCAGATCCGGGACTAGTCACAATGAGCAGTTCTTC. It is translated as CARSGTSHNEQFF.

This clone was observed a handful of times. The V and J genes are TRBV7-2 and TRBJ1-1, with 8 bases that match TRBD1. J was trimmed by 10 bases and V by 1 base; bases with no gene match: 11. CDR3 length: 15 amino acids. Germline assignment: CDR1 SGHTA and CDR2 FQGNSA. The CDR3: CASSLGRTGPWGAFF. The CDR3, as DNA: TGTGCCAGCAGCTTAGGACGGACAGGGCCCTGGGGAGCTTTCTTT.

The J gene is TRBJ2-7, the V gene TRBV7-9; 7 positions agree with TRBD1. Germline loops: CDR1 SEHNR, CDR2 FQNEAQ (reference sequence). Trimming cost V 2 bases and J 6 bases; bases outside gene matches: 7. The CDR3 sequence is 14 residues long. CDR3 DNA sequence: TGTGCCAGCAGCTTAACAAGGGGGCTTGCCGAGCAGTACTTC. Protein product: CASSLTRGLAEQYF.

The rearrangement uses TRBV7-9 and TRBJ2-5; TRBD2 is a possible D gene (7 bases). The V gene lost 11 bases and the J gene lost 1 base, with 20 bases spanning the gap. CDR1 and CDR2 (germline): SEHNR, FQNEAQ (reference sequence). The CDR3 length is 15 residues. The CDR3 coding sequence is TGTGCCGGCGAAACATGGGGGGGGCTCCAAGAGACCCAGTACTTC. Residues: CAGETWGGLQETQYF.

CDR3 sequence (DNA): TGTGCCAGTAGTATAGATACGGGACAACTTGATAGCAATCAGCCCCAGCATTTT. It yields the protein CASSIDTGQLDSNQPQHF. The chain employs TRBV19 and TRBJ1-5; tentatively, D is TRBD1 (6 bases). This CDR3 is 18 amino acids long. Germline V CDR1 and CDR2: LNHDA, SQIVND (reference sequence). Deletions cut 0 bases from V and 0 bases from J, with 15 bases between.

The rearrangement uses TRBV4-3 and TRBJ1-2; TRBD1 might be the D (5 bases). From germline, CDR1 is LGHNA and CDR2 YSLEER. This CDR3 is built from 16 residues. V lost 0 bases to trimming and J lost 7 bases, with 18 bases between them. CDR3 DNA sequence: TGCGCCAGCAGCCAAGATCAAAGGGGCCTGGCAGCTGGCTACACCTTC. Protein product: CASSQDQRGLAAGYTF.

The CDR3 loop reads CAWSSLSGGGGAPDTQYF. The CDR3 region has the DNA TGTGCCTGGAGCAGCTTATCAGGGGGCGGGGGGGCCCCAGATACGCAGTATTTT. The rearrangement joins TRBV30 to TRBJ2-3, with TRBD2 as a possible D gene (9 bases). The length of the CDR3 is 18 residues. The V gene lost 3 bases and the J gene lost 4 bases, with 26 bases spanning the gap. CDR1 is GTSNPN and CDR2 is SVGIG in the germline V gene (reference sequence).

This clone is a singleton in its sample. This chain joins TRBV5-4 and TRBJ2-1; D remains ambiguous. The germline gives CDR1 SGHNT, CDR2 YYREEE (reference sequence). The CDR3 consists of 12 residues. V was pared by 2 bases and J by 7 bases, with 7 bases between. The CDR3 loop is CASSFGANEQFF. The CDR3 region has the DNA TGTGCCAGCAGCTTTGGAGCGAATGAGCAGTTCTTC.

Note on this clone: The germline gene is not matched at one end of the junction; a read error may be the cause. V and J are TRBV4-1 and TRBJ1-1, with unresolved D. Germline assignment: CDR1 MGHRA and CDR2 YSYEKL. The CDR3 sequence is 15 residues long. CDR3 bases: TGCGCCAGCTGCCACGTAGGATCAGGGAACACTGAAGCTTTCTTT. Amino acid sequence: CASCHVGSGNTEAFF.

V is TRBV7-9 and J is TRBJ2-6; 7 bases are shared with TRBD1. This CDR3 is 17 amino acids long. V dropped 5 bases and J dropped 0; count of bases not matched to a gene: 7. Germline V gene data show CDR1 as SEHNR and CDR2 as FQNEAQ (reference sequence). The CDR3 protein is CASSHSGGISGANVLTF. The CDR3 bases are TGTGCCAGCAGCCACTCAGGGGGAATCTCTGGGGCCAACGTCCTGACTTTC.

This rearrangement joins TRBV29-1 to TRBJ1-1; D is uncertain. Germline V CDR1 and CDR2: SQVTM, ANQGSEA. Trimming stripped 5 bases from V and 1 base from J, with 11 bases between. The CDR3 runs to 13 residues. This CDR3 is CSVILRENTEAFF. DNA for the CDR3: TGCAGCGTTATCCTACGGGAGAACACTGAAGCTTTCTTT. The whole variable domain, remainder taken from reference TRBV29-1 and TRBJ1-1, is SAVISQKPSRDICQRGTSLTIQCQVDSQVTMMFWYRQQPGQSLTLIATANQGSEATYESGFVIDKFPISRPNLTFSTLTVSNMSPEDSSIYLCSVILRENTEAFFGQGTRLTVV.

This sequence joins TRBV28 and TRBJ2-3, with TRBD2 matching 10 bases. The germline V gene encodes CDR1 MDHEN and CDR2 SYDVKM. The CDR3 totals 14 residues. The V segment lost 7 bases and the J segment 5 bases; nucleotides outside the gene matches: 6. The DNA for the CDR3 is TGTGCCAGCATAGTAGCGGGAGGTGGAGATACGCAGTATTTT. As protein: CASIVAGGGDTQYF.

Notes on this clone: The sample carries other DNA sequences with the same CDR3. V and J are TRBV19 and TRBJ1-2; tentatively, D is TRBD1 (6 bases). CDR3 size: 15 residues. Trimming took off 1 base at V and 2 bases at J, with 11 bases between the two ends. The germline V gene encodes CDR1 LNHDA and CDR2 SQIVND (reference sequence). Here the CDR3 reads CASSIATRGNYGYTF. The DNA of the CDR3 is TGTGCCAGTAGTATAGCCACCAGGGGCAACTATGGCTACACCTTC.

The rearrangement links TRBV25-1 to TRBJ2-5; 9 positions agree with TRBD1. Losses at the gene ends were 1 base for V and 6 bases for J; bases not matched to a gene: 3. Germline CDR1 and CDR2: MGHDK and SYGVNS. The CDR3 has 14 amino acids. The CDR3 region has the DNA TGTGCCAGCAGTGAATGGGGACAGGGAAAGACCCAGTACTTC. Translated: CASSEWGQGKTQYF.

In DNA, the CDR3 is TGTGCCAGCAGCATGGGACTAGCGGGAGATTTAAACAATGAGCAGTTCTTC. Translation: CASSMGLAGDLNNEQFF. The rearrangement joins TRBV5-4 to TRBJ2-1; 14 bases map to TRBD2. The CDR3 sequence is 17 residues long. CDR1 SGHNT and CDR2 YYREEE come from the germline V gene (reference sequence). Trimming removed 4 bases from V and 5 bases from J; junction bases left unmatched: 8. The full variable domain, completed using reference TRBV5-4 and TRBJ2-1, is ETGVTQSPTHLIKTRGQQVTLRCSSQSGHNTVSWYQQALGQGPQFIFQYYREEENGRGNFPPRFSGLQFPNYSSELNVNALELDDSALYLCASSMGLAGDLNNEQFFGPGTRLTVL.

This chain uses TRBV19 with TRBJ2-2; TRBD2 agrees at 8 bases. Trimming took 8 bases from V and 0 from J; bases not matched to a gene: 8. This CDR3 region has 16 residues. Germline V CDR1 and CDR2: LNHDA, SQIVND (reference sequence). The CDR3 protein is CASGSSGSSNTGELFF. The CDR3 DNA follows: TGTGCCAGTGGGTCCAGCGGGAGCTCGAACACCGGGGAGCTGTTTTTT.

This rearrangement joins TRBV28 to TRBJ1-6, with 8 nucleotides matching TRBD1. This CDR3 is 14 amino acids long. Germline V lookup: CDR1 MDHEN, CDR2 SYDVKM. Trimming cost V 5 bases and J 11 bases; bases outside gene matches: 8. The CDR3 DNA follows: TGTGCCAGCAGTACCCGACAGGGGTTTCCACCCCTCCACTTT. It yields the protein CASSTRQGFPPLHF.

The gene calls are TRBV9 and TRBJ1-3; 7 nucleotides match TRBD1. Germline values: CDR1 SGDLS, CDR2 YYNGEE. V lost 4 bases to trimming and J lost 0 bases; unmatched junction nucleotides: 10. The CDR3 has 17 residues. The CDR3 region is CASSPGVGGISGNTIYF. The CDR3, as DNA: TGTGCCAGCAGCCCCGGCGTAGGGGGCATCTCTGGAAACACCATATATTTT.

V is TRBV6-5 and J is TRBJ1-2, with TRBD1 matching 8 bases. CDR1 is MNHEY, CDR2 SVGAGI, per germline. The CDR3 is 15 amino acids. With 6 bases clipped from V and 2 bases from J, the junction kept 8 bases outside the gene matches. CDR3 loop: CASRINRGTNYGYTF. The CDR3 nucleotides are TGTGCCAGCAGAATAAACAGGGGGACGAACTATGGCTACACCTTC.